These 8 T cell receptor beta chains were all obtained from the same sample, sequenced in a study of blood T cell repertoires in COVID-19. Some clones are missing from TCRdb's copy, which holds only in-frame ones; the method was immunoSEQ multiplex PCR. The repertoire consists of about 200,000 clones, with roughly 80% occurring once and the leading ten covering 8.5% to 12%. The sequenced sample consisted of peripheral blood. These receptor sequences come from a woman of 80 years or more with acute or convalescent COVID-19.

This clone was detected only a few times. This chain uses TRBV21-1 with TRBJ1-4. TRBV21-1 is described as a pseudogene. The CDR3 extends over 18 amino acids. In DNA, the CDR3 is TGTGCCAGCAGCAAAGGCCCCCAAACGACTTCGAGCAATGAAAAACTGTTTTTT. Translation: CASSKGPQTTSSNEKLFF.

The chain combines TRBV6-6 with TRBJ2-1, with D possibly matching TRBD2 (6 bases). V lost 10 bases, J lost 0 bases, and 10 bases lay in between. Germline loops: CDR1 MNHNY, CDR2 SVGAGI (reference sequence). The CDR3 runs 13 residues. The CDR3 nucleotides are TGTGCCACGGGGGAGGCCTCCTACAATGAGCAGTTCTTC. Translating gives CATGEASYNEQFF.

The rearrangement uses TRBV19 and TRBJ1-5, with a possible D match to TRBD1 (6 bases). V dropped 6 bases and J dropped 0 bases, with 12 bases sitting between them. The CDR3 is 15 residues long. CDR1 and CDR2 from the germline V gene are LNHDA and SQIVND (reference sequence). The CDR3, as DNA: TGTGCCAGTAGGGTAAACAGGGTTAGCAATCAGCCCCAGCATTTT. The encoded protein is CASRVNRVSNQPQHF.

The chain uses TRBV5-4 and TRBJ2-7; 7 bases are a match to TRBD2. The length of the CDR3 is 14 residues. V trimming: 5 bases; J trimming: 3 bases; junction bases outside the gene matches: 8. The germline CDR1 and CDR2 sequences are SGHNT and YYREEE (reference sequence). CDR3 region: CASRFDAGDYEQYF. CDR3 nucleotide sequence: TGTGCCAGCAGGTTTGATGCGGGGGACTACGAGCAGTACTTC.

V usage is TRBV11-3 and J usage is TRBJ2-3; D may be TRBD2 (6 bases). The CDR3 consists of 16 residues. The V end was cut by 6 bases, the J end by 0 bases, with 16 bases between. CDR1 is SGHNT, CDR2 YENEEA, per germline. The chain's CDR3 is CASRPRGAASTDTQYF. The DNA of the CDR3 is TGTGCCAGCAGGCCCCGCGGGGCGGCGAGCACAGATACGCAGTATTTT.

The V gene is TRBV7-9, the J gene TRBJ2-7; 8 bases align to TRBD1. The ends lost 5 bases at V and 2 bases at J; junction bases unmatched: 5. CDR3 length: 14 amino acids. Per germline, CDR1 SEHNR and CDR2 FQNEAQ (reference sequence). The CDR3 DNA sequence: TGTGCCAGCAGCCCTCGGACAGGGACCTACGAGCAGTACTTC. Translating gives CASSPRTGTYEQYF. The complete variable domain, with remaining parts taken from reference TRBV7-9 and TRBJ2-7, reads DTGVSQNPRHKITKRGQNVTFRCDPISEHNRLYWYRQTLGQGPEFLTYFQNEAQLEKSRLLSDRFSAERPKGSFSTLEIQRTEQGDSAMYLCASSPRTGTYEQYFGPGTRLTVT.

This rearrangement joins TRBV20-1 to TRBJ1-5; the D is unclear. V gave up 3 bases and J gave up 9 bases, with 9 bases separating them. This CDR3 has 11 amino acids. Germline assignment: CDR1 DFQATT and CDR2 SNEGSKA (reference sequence). The CDR3 here is CSASDGGPQHF. The CDR3 DNA is TGCAGTGCTAGTGACGGTGGGCCCCAGCATTTT.

The chain has TRBV7-2 and TRBJ1-1, with D possibly matching TRBD1 (6 bases). Germline loops: CDR1 SGHTA, CDR2 FQGNSA. V lost 5 bases and J lost 1, with 14 bases in between. The CDR3 extends over 15 amino acids. The CDR3 region is CASSLLEDRNTEAFF. The CDR3 coding sequence is TGTGCCAGCAGCCTCCTAGAGGACAGGAACACTGAAGCTTTCTTT.